This T cell receptor (beta chain) was profiled in a study of blood T cell repertoires in COVID-19. The data were produced by immunoSEQ multiplex PCR, yet TCRdb's version contains in-frame clones alone and is incomplete. The top ten clones hold over 14% of a sample with around 250,000 clones, roughly four fifths of them seen once. Donors in Cohort 3 who had recovered were those with two negative PCRs, healthcare professional clearance, or resolution of their symptoms. This clonotype was obtained from a man between 35 and 55 years old who had recovered from COVID-19. Source material: PBMCs or T cells enriched from blood (not recorded which).

The CDR3 spells CASSSILAGGPHEQYF. As DNA, the CDR3 is TGTGCCAGCAGCTCAATACTGGCGGGAGGGCCCCACGAGCAGTACTTC. The gene calls are TRBV7-9 and TRBJ2-7; TRBD2 matches 9 bases. V lost 4 bases and J lost 5; bases outside the gene matches: 12. The CDR3 loop spans 16 amino acids. In germline, CDR1 is SEHNR, CDR2 FQNEAQ (reference sequence).